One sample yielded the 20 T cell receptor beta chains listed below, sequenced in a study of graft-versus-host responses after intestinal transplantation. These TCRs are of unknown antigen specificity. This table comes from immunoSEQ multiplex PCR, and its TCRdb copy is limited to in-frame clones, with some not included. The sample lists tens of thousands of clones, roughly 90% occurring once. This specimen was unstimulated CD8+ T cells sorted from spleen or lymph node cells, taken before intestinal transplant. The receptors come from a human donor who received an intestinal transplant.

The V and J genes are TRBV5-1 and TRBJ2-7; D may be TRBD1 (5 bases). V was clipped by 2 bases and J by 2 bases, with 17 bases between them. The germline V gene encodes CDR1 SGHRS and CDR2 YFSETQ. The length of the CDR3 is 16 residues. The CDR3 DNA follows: TGCGCCAGCAGCTTTAATGGACACGACCTAACCTACGAGCAGTACTTC. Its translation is CASSFNGHDLTYEQYF.

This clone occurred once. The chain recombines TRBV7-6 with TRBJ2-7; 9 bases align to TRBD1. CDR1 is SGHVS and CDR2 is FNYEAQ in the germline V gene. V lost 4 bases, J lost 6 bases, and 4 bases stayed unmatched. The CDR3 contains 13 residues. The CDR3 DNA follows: TGTGCCAGCAGCTCCGGACAGGGGACCGAGCAGTACTTC. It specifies CASSSGQGTEQYF.

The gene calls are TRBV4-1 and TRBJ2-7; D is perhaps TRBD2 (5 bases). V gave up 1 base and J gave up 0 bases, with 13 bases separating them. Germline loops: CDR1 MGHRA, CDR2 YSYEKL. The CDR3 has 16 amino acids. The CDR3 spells CASSQVSSHSSYEQYF. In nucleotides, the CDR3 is TGCGCCAGCAGCCAAGTTTCTAGCCACAGCTCCTACGAGCAGTACTTC.

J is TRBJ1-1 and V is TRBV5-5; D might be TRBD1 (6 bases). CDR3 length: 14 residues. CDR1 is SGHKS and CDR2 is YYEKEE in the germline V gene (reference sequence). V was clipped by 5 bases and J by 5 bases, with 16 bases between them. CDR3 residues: CASSPPQGKTEAFF. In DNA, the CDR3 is TGTGCCAGCAGTCCTCCACAGGGAAAAACTGAAGCTTTCTTT.

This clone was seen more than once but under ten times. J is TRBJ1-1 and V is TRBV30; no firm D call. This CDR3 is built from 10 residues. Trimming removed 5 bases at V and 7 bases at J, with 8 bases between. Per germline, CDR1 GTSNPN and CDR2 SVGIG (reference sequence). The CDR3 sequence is CAWGEGEAFF. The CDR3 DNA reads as TGTGCCTGGGGGGAGGGTGAAGCTTTCTTT.

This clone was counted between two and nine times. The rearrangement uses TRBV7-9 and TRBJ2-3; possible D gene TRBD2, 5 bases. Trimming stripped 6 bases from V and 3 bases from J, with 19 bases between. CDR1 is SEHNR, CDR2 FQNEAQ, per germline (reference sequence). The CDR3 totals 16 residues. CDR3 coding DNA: TGTGCCAGCAGAGGCCCGCCGGAGTCGGGAACAGATACGCAGTATTTT. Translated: CASRGPPESGTDTQYF.

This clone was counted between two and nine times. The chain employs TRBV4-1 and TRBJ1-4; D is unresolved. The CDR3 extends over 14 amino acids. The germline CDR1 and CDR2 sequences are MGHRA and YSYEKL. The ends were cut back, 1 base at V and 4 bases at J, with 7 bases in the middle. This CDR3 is CASSQVQSNEKLFF. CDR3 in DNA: TGCGCCAGCAGCCAAGTACAGAGTAATGAAAAACTGTTTTTT.

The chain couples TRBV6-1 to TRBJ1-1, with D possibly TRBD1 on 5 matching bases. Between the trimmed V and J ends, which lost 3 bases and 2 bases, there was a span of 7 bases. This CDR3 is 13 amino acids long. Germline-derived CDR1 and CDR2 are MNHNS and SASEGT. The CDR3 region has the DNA TGTGCCAGCAGTGACAGGGTCAACACTGAAGCTTTCTTT. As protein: CASSDRVNTEAFF.

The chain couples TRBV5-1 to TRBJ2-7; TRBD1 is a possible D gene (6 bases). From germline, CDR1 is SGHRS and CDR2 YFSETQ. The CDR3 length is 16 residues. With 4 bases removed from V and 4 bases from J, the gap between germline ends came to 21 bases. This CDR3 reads CASSLNKNLTGYEQYF. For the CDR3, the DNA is TGCGCCAGCAGCCTAAACAAGAACTTAACAGGGTACGAGCAGTACTTC. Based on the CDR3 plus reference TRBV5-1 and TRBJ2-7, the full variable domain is KAGVTQTPRYLIKTRGQQVTLSCSPISGHRSVSWYQQTPGQGLQFLFEYFSETQRNKGNFPGRFSGRQFSNSRSEMNVSTLELGDSALYLCASSLNKNLTGYEQYFGPGTRLTVT.

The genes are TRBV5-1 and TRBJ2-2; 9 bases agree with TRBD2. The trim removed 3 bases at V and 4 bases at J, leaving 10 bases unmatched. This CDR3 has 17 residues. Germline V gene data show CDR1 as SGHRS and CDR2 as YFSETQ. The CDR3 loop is CASSWPSAGGFTGELFF. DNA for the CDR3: TGCGCCAGCAGCTGGCCCTCAGCGGGGGGTTTCACCGGGGAGCTGTTTTTT.

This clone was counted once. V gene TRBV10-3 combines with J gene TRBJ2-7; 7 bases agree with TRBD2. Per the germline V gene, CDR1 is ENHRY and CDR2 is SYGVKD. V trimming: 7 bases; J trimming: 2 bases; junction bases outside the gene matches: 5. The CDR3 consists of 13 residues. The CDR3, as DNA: TGTGCCATCACGGGGGGTTACGCCTACGAGCAGTACTTC. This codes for CAITGGYAYEQYF.

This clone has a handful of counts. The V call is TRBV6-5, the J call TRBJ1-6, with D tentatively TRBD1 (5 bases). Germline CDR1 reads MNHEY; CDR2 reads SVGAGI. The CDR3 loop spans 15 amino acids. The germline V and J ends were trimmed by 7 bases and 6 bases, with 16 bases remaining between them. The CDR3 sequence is CASNYYRQSNSPLHF. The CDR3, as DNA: TGTGCCAGCAATTATTACCGACAGAGTAATTCACCCCTCCACTTT.

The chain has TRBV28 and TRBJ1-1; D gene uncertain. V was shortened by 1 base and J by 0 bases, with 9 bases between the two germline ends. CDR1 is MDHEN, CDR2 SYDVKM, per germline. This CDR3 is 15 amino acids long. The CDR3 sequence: CASSLLPEMNTEAFF. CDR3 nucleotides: TGTGCCAGCAGTTTATTACCAGAAATGAACACTGAAGCTTTCTTT.

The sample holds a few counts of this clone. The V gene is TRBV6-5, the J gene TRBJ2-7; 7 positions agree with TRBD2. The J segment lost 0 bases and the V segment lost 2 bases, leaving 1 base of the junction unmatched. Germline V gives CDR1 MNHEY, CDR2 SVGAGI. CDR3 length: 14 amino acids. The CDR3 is CASSYASGSYEQYF. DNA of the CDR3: TGTGCCAGCAGTTACGCTAGCGGCTCCTACGAGCAGTACTTC.

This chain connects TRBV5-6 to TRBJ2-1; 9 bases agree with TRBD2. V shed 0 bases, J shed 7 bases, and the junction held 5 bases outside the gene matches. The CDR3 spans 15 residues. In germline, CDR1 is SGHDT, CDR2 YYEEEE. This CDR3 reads CASSLGAGGRNEQFF. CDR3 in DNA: TGTGCCAGCAGCTTGGGAGCGGGAGGAAGAAATGAGCAGTTCTTC.

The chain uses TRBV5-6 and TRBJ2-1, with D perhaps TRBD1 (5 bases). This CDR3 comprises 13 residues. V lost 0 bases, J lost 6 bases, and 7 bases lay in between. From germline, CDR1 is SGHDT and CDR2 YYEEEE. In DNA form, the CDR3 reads TGTGCCAGCAGCTTGGGTCAGGGCAATGAGCAGTTCTTC. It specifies CASSLGQGNEQFF. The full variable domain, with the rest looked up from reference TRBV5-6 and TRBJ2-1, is DAGVTQSPTHLIKTRGQQVTLRCSPKSGHDTVSWYQQALGQGPQFIFQYYEEEERQRGNFPDRFSGHQFPNYSSELNVNALLLGDSALYLCASSLGQGNEQFFGPGTRLTVL.

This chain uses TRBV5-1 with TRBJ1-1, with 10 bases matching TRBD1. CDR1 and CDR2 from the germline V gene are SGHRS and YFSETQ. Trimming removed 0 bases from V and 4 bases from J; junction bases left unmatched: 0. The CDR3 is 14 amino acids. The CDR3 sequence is CASSLGQGATEAFF. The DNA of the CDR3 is TGCGCCAGCAGCTTGGGACAGGGGGCCACTGAAGCTTTCTTT.

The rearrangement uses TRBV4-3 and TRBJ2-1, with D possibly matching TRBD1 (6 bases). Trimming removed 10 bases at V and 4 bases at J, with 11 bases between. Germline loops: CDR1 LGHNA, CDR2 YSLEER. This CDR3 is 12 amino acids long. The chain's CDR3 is CATSDSYNEQFF. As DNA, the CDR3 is TGCGCCACCTCGGACAGTTACAATGAGCAGTTCTTC.

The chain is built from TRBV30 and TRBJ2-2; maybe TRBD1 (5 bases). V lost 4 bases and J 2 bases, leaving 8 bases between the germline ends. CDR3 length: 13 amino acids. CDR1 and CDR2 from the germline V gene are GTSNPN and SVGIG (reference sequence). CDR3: CAWIQGNTGELFF. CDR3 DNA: TGTGCCTGGATTCAGGGTAACACCGGGGAGCTGTTTTTT.

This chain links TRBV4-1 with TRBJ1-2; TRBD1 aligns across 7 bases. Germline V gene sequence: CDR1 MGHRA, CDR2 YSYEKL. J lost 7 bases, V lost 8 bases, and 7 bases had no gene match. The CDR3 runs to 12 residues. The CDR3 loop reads CASGHDRAGYTF. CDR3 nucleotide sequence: TGCGCCAGCGGACACGACAGGGCTGGCTACACCTTC.